This record looks at one T cell receptor (beta chain) sequence and its context. The trim removed 9 bases at V and 5 bases at J, leaving 9 bases unmatched. The CDR3 loop spans 13 amino acids. Per the germline V gene, CDR1 is SNHLY and CDR2 is FYNNEI. Sequencing was performed with immunoSEQ multiplex PCR; in TCRdb, only in-frame clones are kept and a portion is missing. Among tens of thousands of clones listed, around 96% were seen once. This sample was included in a study of technical replicates of blood from several donors. The gene calls are TRBV2 and TRBJ1-1, with 7 positions matching TRBD1. The source is a human donor in good health. The material sequenced was T cells isolated from PBMCs. The DNA of the CDR3 is TGTGCCAGTAACAGGGGCCAGGAAACTGAAGCTTTCTTT. Its protein product is CASNRGQETEAFF.